This is a list of T cell receptor beta chains from one sample in a study of tumor-infiltrating lymphocytes in localized non-small cell lung cancer. Profiling relied on immunoSEQ multiplex PCR, and the TCRdb table lists in-frame clones only, not all of them. The repertoire holds tens of thousands of clones, roughly 85% seen once, with under 2.5% in the top ten. Sequenced sample: lung tumor tissue. The receptors derive from a human donor with non-small cell lung cancer. Both conserved end residues are part of each CDR3. D genes are given only for firm matches. Expanded clones are given a class, and other clones once, few, many or no size at all.

D	J	size	V	CDR3	DNA
.	TRBJ1-5	.	TRBV7-8	CASSPGQRGLNQPQHF	TGTGCCAGCAGCCCTGGACAACGGGGCCTCAATCAGCCCCAGCATTTT
.	TRBJ1-5	.	TRBV12-5	CASARDNQPQHF	TGTGCTAGTGCGCGCGACAATCAGCCCCAGCATTTT
.	TRBJ2-7	.	TRBV7-6	CASSLSQNWAGVTQEQYF	TGTGCCAGCAGCTTAAGCCAAAATTGGGCAGGGGTTACCCAAGAGCAGTACTTC
TRBD1	TRBJ1-1	.	TRBV7-9	CASSSTGMNTEAFF	TGTGCCAGCAGCTCGACAGGGATGAACACTGAAGCTTTCTTT
.	TRBJ2-2	.	TRBV9	CASSVVPNTGELFF	TGTGCCAGCAGCGTAGTTCCGAACACCGGGGAGCTGTTTTTT
.	TRBJ2-3	once	TRBV2	CASSDAGEDTQYF	TGTGCCAGCAGTGATGCTGGGGAGGATACGCAGTATTTT
TRBD1	TRBJ2-1	.	TRBV5-5	CASSLTGDEQFF	TGTGCCAGCAGCTTGACAGGGGATGAGCAGTTCTTC
.	TRBJ2-7	.	TRBV7-8	CASSPGTEAYEQYF	TGTGCCAGCAGCCCCGGGACGGAAGCCTACGAGCAGTACTTC
.	TRBJ1-1	.	TRBV5-1	CASSLTDQTEAFF	TGCGCCAGCAGCTTAACTGATCAGACTGAAGCTTTCTTT
.	TRBJ1-2	.	TRBV29-1	CSVEGQGNYGYTF	TGCAGCGTTGAAGGGCAGGGTAACTATGGCTACACCTTC
TRBD1	TRBJ1-3	once	TRBV4-1	CASSQDGTAGNTIYF	TGCGCCAGCAGCCAAGATGGGACAGCTGGAAACACCATATATTTT
TRBD1	TRBJ1-2	.	TRBV5-6	CASSLGGTGYGYTF	TGTGCCAGCAGCTTGGGCGGGACAGGGTATGGCTACACCTTC
.	TRBJ2-2	few	TRBV7-9	CASSLASTLLGGELFF	TGTGCCAGCAGCTTAGCCTCGACACTGCTGGGCGGGGAGCTGTTTTTT
.	TRBJ2-5	once	TRBV5-6	CASSLAQNQETQYF	TGTGCCAGCAGCTTGGCCCAGAATCAAGAGACCCAGTACTTC
.	TRBJ1-2	once	TRBV20-1	CSLGRSYGYTF	TGCAGTCTTGGTCGGTCCTATGGCTACACCTTC
.	TRBJ1-5	once	TRBV9	CASSVDGANQPQHF	TGTGCCAGCAGCGTAGATGGAGCCAATCAGCCCCAGCATTTT